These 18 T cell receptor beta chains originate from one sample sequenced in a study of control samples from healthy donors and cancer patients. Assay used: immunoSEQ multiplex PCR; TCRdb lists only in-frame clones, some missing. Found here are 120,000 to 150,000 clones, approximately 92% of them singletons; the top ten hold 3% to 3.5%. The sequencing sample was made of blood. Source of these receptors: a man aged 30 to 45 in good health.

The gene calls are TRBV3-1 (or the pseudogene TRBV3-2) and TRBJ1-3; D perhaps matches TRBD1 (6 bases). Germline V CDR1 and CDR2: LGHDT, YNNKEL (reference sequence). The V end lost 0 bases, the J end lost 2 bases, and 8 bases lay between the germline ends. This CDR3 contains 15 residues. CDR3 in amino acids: CASSQDRGTGNTIYF. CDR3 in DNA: TGTGCCAGCAGCCAAGACAGGGGCACTGGAAACACCATATATTTT.

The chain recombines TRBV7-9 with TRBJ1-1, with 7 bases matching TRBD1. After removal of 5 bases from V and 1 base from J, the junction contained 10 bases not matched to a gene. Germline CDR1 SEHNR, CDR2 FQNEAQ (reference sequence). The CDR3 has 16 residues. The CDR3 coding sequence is TGTGCCAGCAGCCCCCAGGGGGGAGGCCGGAACACTGAAGCTTTCTTT. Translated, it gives CASSPQGGGRNTEAFF. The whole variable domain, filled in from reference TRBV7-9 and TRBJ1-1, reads DTGVSQNPRHKITKRGQNVTFRCDPISEHNRLYWYRQTLGQGPEFLTYFQNEAQLEKSRLLSDRFSAERPKGSFSTLEIQRTEQGDSAMYLCASSPQGGGRNTEAFFGQGTRLTVV.

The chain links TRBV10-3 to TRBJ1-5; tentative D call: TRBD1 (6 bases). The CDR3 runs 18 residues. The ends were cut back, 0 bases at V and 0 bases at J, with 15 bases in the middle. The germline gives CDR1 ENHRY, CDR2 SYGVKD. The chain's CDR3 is CAISESPTGTSSNQPQHF. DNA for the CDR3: TGTGCCATCAGTGAGTCTCCGACTGGGACAAGTAGCAATCAGCCCCAGCATTTT.

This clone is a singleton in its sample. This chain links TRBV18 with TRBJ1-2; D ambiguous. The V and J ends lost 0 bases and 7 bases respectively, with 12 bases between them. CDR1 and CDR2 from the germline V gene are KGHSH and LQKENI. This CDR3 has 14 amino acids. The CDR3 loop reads CASSPPGRVSGYTF. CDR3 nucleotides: TGTGCCAGCTCACCACCTGGTAGGGTGAGTGGCTACACCTTC.

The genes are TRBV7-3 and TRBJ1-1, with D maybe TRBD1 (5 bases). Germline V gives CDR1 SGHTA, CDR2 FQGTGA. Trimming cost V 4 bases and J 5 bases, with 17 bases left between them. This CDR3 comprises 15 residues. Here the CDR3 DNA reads TGTGCCAGCAGCTCTGCAGGTACGGCAGGGACTGAAGCTTTCTTT. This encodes CASSSAGTAGTEAFF.

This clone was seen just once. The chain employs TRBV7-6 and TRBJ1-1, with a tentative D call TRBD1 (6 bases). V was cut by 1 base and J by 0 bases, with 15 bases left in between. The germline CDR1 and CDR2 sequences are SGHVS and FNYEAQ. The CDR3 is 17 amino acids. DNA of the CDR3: TGTGCCAGCAGCTTAGTCAGTTTTGGGACAATGAACACTGAAGCTTTCTTT. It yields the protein CASSLVSFGTMNTEAFF.

The CDR3 here is CASSLDTGELFF. The CDR3 nucleotides are TGTGCCAGCAGCTTAGACACCGGGGAGCTGTTTTTT. The genes are TRBV7-2 and TRBJ2-2; unclear D gene. The V and J ends lost 1 base and 3 bases respectively, with 0 bases between them. CDR1 and CDR2 (germline): SGHTA, FQGNSA. The CDR3 runs 12 residues.

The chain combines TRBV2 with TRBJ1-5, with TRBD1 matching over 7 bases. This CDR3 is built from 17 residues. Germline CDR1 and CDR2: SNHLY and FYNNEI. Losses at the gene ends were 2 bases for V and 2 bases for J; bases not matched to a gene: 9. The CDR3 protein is CASSEQGGLGGNQPQHF. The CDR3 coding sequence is TGTGCCAGCAGTGAACAGGGGGGCCTAGGTGGCAATCAGCCCCAGCATTTT.

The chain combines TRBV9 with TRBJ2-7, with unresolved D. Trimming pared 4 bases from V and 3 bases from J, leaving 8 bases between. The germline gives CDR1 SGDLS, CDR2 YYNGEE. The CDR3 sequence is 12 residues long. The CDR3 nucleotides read TGTGCCAGCAGCCTTGGTGGCTACGAGCAGTACTTC. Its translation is CASSLGGYEQYF.

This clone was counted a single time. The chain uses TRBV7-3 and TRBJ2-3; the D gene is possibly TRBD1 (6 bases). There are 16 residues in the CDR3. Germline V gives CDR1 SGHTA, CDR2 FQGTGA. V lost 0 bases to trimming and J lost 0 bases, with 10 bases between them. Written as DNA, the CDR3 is TGTGCCAGCAGCTTAACTGGACAGTCGAGCACAGATACGCAGTATTTT. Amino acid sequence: CASSLTGQSSTDTQYF. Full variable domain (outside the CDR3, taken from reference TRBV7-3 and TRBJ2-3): GAGVSQTPSNKVTEKGKYVELRCDPISGHTALYWYRQSLGQGPEFLIYFQGTGAADDSGLPNDRFFAVRPEGSVSTLKIQRTERGDSAVYLCASSLTGQSSTDTQYFGPGTRLTVL.

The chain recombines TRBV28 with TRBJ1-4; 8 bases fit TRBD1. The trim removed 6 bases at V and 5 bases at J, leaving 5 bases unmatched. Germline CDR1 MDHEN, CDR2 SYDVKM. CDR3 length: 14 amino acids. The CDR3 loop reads CASSIDRGNEKLFF. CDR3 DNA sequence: TGTGCCAGCAGCATCGACAGGGGAAATGAAAAACTGTTTTTT. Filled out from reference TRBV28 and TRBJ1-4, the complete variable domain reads DVKVTQSSRYLVKRTGEKVFLECVQDMDHENMFWYRQDPGLGLRLIYFSYDVKMKEKGDIPEGYSVSREKKERFSLILESASTNQTSMYLCASSIDRGNEKLFFGSGTQLSVL.

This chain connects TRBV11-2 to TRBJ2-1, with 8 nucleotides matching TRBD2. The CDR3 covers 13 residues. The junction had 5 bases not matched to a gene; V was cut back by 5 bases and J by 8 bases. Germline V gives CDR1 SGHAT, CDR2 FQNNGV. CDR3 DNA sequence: TGTGCCAGCAGCCCCGGACTAGCCCATGAGCAGTTCTTC. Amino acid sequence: CASSPGLAHEQFF. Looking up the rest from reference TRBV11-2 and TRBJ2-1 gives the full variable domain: EAGVAQSPRYKIIEKRQSVAFWCNPISGHATLYWYQQILGQGPKLLIQFQNNGVVDDSQLPKDRFSAERLKGVDSTLKIQPAKLEDSAVYLCASSPGLAHEQFFGPGTRLTVL.

CDR3 residues: CACSRTDRSLWAFF. CDR3 coding DNA: TGTGCCTGCTCTCGCACAGATCGTTCCCTCTGGGCTTTCTTT. The genes are TRBV30 and TRBJ1-1; D gene unclear. V was trimmed by 6 bases and J by 11 bases, leaving 25 bases between them. The germline V gene encodes CDR1 GTSNPN and CDR2 SVGIG (reference sequence). CDR3 size: 14 residues.

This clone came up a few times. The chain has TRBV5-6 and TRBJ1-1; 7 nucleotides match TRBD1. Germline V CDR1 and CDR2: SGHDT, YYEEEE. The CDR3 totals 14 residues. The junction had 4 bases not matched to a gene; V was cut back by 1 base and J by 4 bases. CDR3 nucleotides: TGTGCCAGCAGCTTGACAGGGGTCGGCACTGAAGCTTTCTTT. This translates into CASSLTGVGTEAFF. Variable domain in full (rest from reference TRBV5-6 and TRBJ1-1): DAGVTQSPTHLIKTRGQQVTLRCSPKSGHDTVSWYQQALGQGPQFIFQYYEEEERQRGNFPDRFSGHQFPNYSSELNVNALLLGDSALYLCASSLTGVGTEAFFGQGTRLTVV.

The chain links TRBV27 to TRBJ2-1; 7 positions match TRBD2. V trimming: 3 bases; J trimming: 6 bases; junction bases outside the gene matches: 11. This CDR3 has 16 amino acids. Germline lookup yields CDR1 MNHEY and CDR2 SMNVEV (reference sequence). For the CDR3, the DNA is TGTGCCAGCAGTTTCCCCCCCGGGGACTACGGCAATGAGCAGTTCTTC. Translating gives CASSFPPGDYGNEQFF.

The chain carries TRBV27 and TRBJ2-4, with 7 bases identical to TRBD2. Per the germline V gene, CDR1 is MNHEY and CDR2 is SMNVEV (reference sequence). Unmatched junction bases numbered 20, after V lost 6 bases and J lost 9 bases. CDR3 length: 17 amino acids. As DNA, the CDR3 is TGTGCCAGCAGCCAAACATCCCAATCTAGCGGTGGGCGCATTCAGTACTTC. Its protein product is CASSQTSQSSGGRIQYF.

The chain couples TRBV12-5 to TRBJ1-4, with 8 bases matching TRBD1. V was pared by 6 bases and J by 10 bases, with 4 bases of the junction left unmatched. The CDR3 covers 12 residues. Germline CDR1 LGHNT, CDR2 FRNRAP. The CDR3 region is CASGDRERKLFF. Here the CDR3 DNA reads TGTGCTAGTGGGGACAGGGAACGAAAACTGTTTTTT.

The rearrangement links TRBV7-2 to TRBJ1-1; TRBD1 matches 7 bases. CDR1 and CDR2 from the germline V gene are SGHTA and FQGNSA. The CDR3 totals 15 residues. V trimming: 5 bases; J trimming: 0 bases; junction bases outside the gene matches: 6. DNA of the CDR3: TGTGCCAGCAGCATCACAGGGGAGATGAACACTGAAGCTTTCTTT. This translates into CASSITGEMNTEAFF.